A selection of T cell receptor beta chains follows, all from one sample in a study of blood T cell repertoires in COVID-19. Sequenced by immunoSEQ multiplex PCR; TCRdb stores in-frame clones only, minus some. The table lists around 250,000 clones, approximately 84% of them singletons. The sample comprised peripheral blood. These receptors were obtained from a woman of 80 years or more with acute or convalescent COVID-19. CDR3s leave out the opening cysteine and the closing phenylalanine or tryptophan.

v_call cdr3_aa
TRBV5-8 ASSLTSVGNEQF
TRBV12-3/TRBV12-4 ASRTEGNQPQH
TRBV5-1 ASSFLGGEQF
TRBV2 ASSVRQGILF
TRBV5-8 ASSIRETQY
TRBV6-1 ASSEALWNTEAF
TRBV19 ASRSPRTDYNSPLH
TRBV11-2 ASSLDLTDTQY
TRBV5-8 ASTRGQSFSNQPQH
TRBV28 ASNPQGSPNYGYT
TRBV6-1 ASREKLAGGRGELF
TRBV6-5 ASQRAGGPYEQY
TRBV5-4 ASSSVAGGVTDTQY
TRBV7-9 ASSTGLGGGQETQY
TRBV9 ASTQVNTDTQY
TRBV2 ASSIAGVAKNIQY
TRBV7-3 ASSLNSREGPPADTQY
TRBV7-9 ASSPGTANTEAF
TRBV5-4 ASSLDGVSIDTQY
TRBV6-5 ASRGTVQKIYGYT
TRBV19 ASSISGQGSYEQY
TRBV19 ASSTRTGSSNQPQH
TRBV7-9 ASSLAAGVLYNEQF
TRBV18 ASSPARGMGNQPQH
TRBV15 ATSRDRQGLVGNSPLH
TRBV3-1/TRBV3-2 ASSQGPTGGFYGYT
TRBV2 ASSVRRSNEKLF
TRBV11-2 ASSWGSSYEQY
TRBV19 ASSIGGQGNQPQH
TRBV15 ATSRDYYEQY
TRBV5-1 ASSAGQGVPDTQY
TRBV6-2/TRBV6-3 ASSPLLAGTTDTQY
TRBV6-5 ASSYRGDNYGYT
TRBV19 ASSITGTYEQY
TRBV28 ASSSLRTGGRKAEAF